This T cell receptor (beta chain) was recovered during a study of T-cell reconstitution after alpha-beta-depleted transplantation in children. Study-wide points: Newly generated T cells supplied most T-cell counts and diversity one year post-transplant. By about two months after transplant, alpha-beta T cells reportedly arose from several hundred graft clones that had expanded.

Trimming left V 1 base short and J 7 bases short, with 20 bases between. Looked up from germline, CDR1 is SQVTM and CDR2 is ANQGSEA. This CDR3 spans 15 amino acids. Only a few counts were recorded for this clonotype. Its antigen is as yet unknown. Using unique molecular identifiers, the investigators prepared the TCRbeta library. TCRdb redid the calling of the PCR reads with MiXCR, one entry per CDR3 protein. The sample holds a few hundred thousand distinct CDR3 sequences; over 10% are singletons and the top ten take 2.2%. The input for sequencing was PBMCs, mostly from graft donor cells, taken 360 days after TCRalphabeta/CD19-depleted stem cell transplant. The chain joins TRBV29-1 to TRBJ2-7; perhaps D is TRBD1 or TRBD2 (5 bases each). This clonotype was sampled from a male patient younger than 18 who had a stem cell transplant for acute myeloid leukemia, so the T cells may come from the graft donor. DNA for the CDR3: TGCAGCGTTGAAGGGGGACCCACCCGAGTGGGGGAGCAGTACTTC. Translating gives CSVEGGPTRVGEQYF.